The 26 T cell receptor beta chains reported below all come from one sample, sequenced in a study of vaccination effects on CD4 cells after COVID-19. Produced via immunoSEQ multiplex PCR; TCRdb's table is partial and in-frame only. The sample has approximately 23,000 clones, about 70% seen once; the top ten hold less than 9%. ViraFEST expansion of antigen-specific CD4+ T cells with viral peptide pools preceded sequencing. Culture lasted roughly 9 days before CD4+ T cell isolation. Vaccine administered to participants consisted of two doses of either BNT162b2 or mRNA-1273. Antigens for these TCRs are unknown. The sample in question was CD4+ T cells from PBMCs cultured with SARS-CoV-2 spike peptides, obtained after COVID-19 vaccination. All receptors come from a human donor who received a COVID-19 vaccine.

This clone was seen a single time. This rearrangement joins TRBV5-4 to TRBJ2-5; D perhaps matches TRBD2 (5 bases). Per germline, CDR1 SGHNT and CDR2 YYREEE (reference sequence). This CDR3 contains 13 residues. Deletions cut 0 bases from V and 5 bases from J, with 8 bases between. CDR3 amino acids: CASSLAGWETQYF. DNA of the CDR3: TGTGCCAGCAGCTTGGCGGGGTGGGAGACCCAGTACTTC.

The rearrangement joins TRBV7-7 to TRBJ2-5; D is uncertain. Germline V gene data show CDR1 as SSHAT and CDR2 as FNYEAQ (reference sequence). Trimming removed 1 base at V and 3 bases at J, with 12 bases between. This CDR3 region has 15 residues. The CDR3 bases are TGTGCCAGCAGCTTAGGTGGTGCTACCGAAGAGACCCAGTACTTC. This gives the protein CASSLGGATEETQYF. Full variable domain (outside the CDR3, taken from reference TRBV7-7 and TRBJ2-5): GAGVSQSPRYKVTKRGQDVTLRCDPISSHATLYWYQQALGQGPEFLTYFNYEAQPDKSGLPSDRFSAERPEGSISTLTIQRTEQRDSAMYRCASSLGGATEETQYFGPGTRLLVL.

The chain is built from TRBV14 and TRBJ2-7; TRBD1 might be the D (6 bases). The CDR3 spans 15 residues. From germline, CDR1 is SGHDN and CDR2 FVKESK. Trimming left V 7 bases short and J 3 bases short, with 19 bases between. The CDR3 loop reads CASTRHSGASYEQYF. CDR3 coding DNA: TGTGCCAGCACCCGGCATTCAGGGGCCAGCTACGAGCAGTACTTC.

The chain combines TRBV10-3 with TRBJ2-7; D is uncertain. Germline assignment: CDR1 ENHRY and CDR2 SYGVKD. V lost 8 bases and J 4 bases, leaving 9 bases between the germline ends. This CDR3 is 11 amino acids long. CDR3 DNA sequence: TGTGCCATCGGTATAGGTTACGAGCAGTACTTC. Amino acids: CAIGIGYEQYF.

The CDR3 region has the DNA TGTGCCAGTAGTTACAGGGGTAACACCGGGGAGCTGTTTTTT. It codes for CASSYRGNTGELFF. The chain joins TRBV19 to TRBJ2-2; 7 bases agree with TRBD1. This CDR3 is 14 amino acids long. Per the germline V gene, CDR1 is LNHDA and CDR2 is SQIVND (reference sequence). The junction had 2 bases not matched to a gene; V was cut back by 5 bases and J by 2 bases. Using reference TRBV19 and TRBJ2-2 for the parts outside the CDR3, the full variable domain is DGGITQSPKYLFRKEGQNVTLSCEQNLNHDAMYWYRQDPGQGLRLIYYSQIVNDFQKGDIAEGYSVSREKKESFPLTVTSAQKNPTAFYLCASSYRGNTGELFFGEGSRLTVL.

V is TRBV6-7 and J is TRBJ1-5, with TRBD1 matching over 10 bases. TRBV6-7 is an ORF, with its function uncertain. V dropped 7 bases and J dropped 7; count of bases not matched to a gene: 10. The CDR3 extends over 15 amino acids. The CDR3 nucleotides are TGTGCCAGCATCACCGACAGGGGGCTAGGACAGCCCCAGCATTTT. Its translation is CASITDRGLGQPQHF.

The V call is TRBV18, the J call TRBJ2-3; 9 nucleotides align to TRBD1. Germline V gene data show CDR1 as KGHSH and CDR2 as LQKENI. The CDR3 runs 13 residues. The V gene end was trimmed by 0 bases and the J gene end by 9 bases; junction bases not matched to a gene: 1. CDR3 bases: TGTGCCAGCTCACCACCCGGGACAGGGACGCAGTATTTT. Amino acid sequence: CASSPPGTGTQYF.

The chain joins TRBV5-1 to TRBJ1-4, with D unclear. The CDR3 covers 14 residues. The V and J ends lost 3 bases and 3 bases respectively, with 9 bases between them. Germline CDR1 SGHRS, CDR2 YFSETQ. In DNA, the CDR3 is TGCGCCAGCAGCTCTGATGGGTCTAATGAAAAACTGTTTTTT. Its protein product is CASSSDGSNEKLFF.

The rearrangement links TRBV5-4 to TRBJ2-2; 9 nucleotides line up with TRBD2. CDR3 length: 18 residues. Germline lookup yields CDR1 SGHNT and CDR2 YYREEE (reference sequence). With V trimmed by 4 bases and J by 0 bases, 10 bases remained unmatched. The CDR3 loop reads CASSPRVAGGTNTGELFF. DNA of the CDR3: TGTGCCAGCAGCCCCAGGGTGGCGGGAGGGACGAACACCGGGGAGCTGTTTTTT.

The chain has TRBV25-1 and TRBJ1-6, with 9 bases matching TRBD1. This CDR3 contains 15 residues. J lost 10 bases, V lost 3 bases, and 7 bases had no gene match. Germline V lookup: CDR1 MGHDK, CDR2 SYGVNS. The DNA of the CDR3 is TGTGCCAGCAGTGACCGGGACAGGGTGGGATCACCCCTCCACTTT. Its protein is CASSDRDRVGSPLHF.

The rearrangement joins TRBV21-1 to TRBJ1-3; TRBD1 is the table's D call and was not checked against the DNA. TRBV21-1 has pseudogene status. This CDR3 is 16 amino acids long. CDR3 region: CASSSRQGGSGNTIYF. CDR3 nucleotide sequence: TGTGCCAGCAGCAGTCGACAGGGTGGCTCTGGAAACACCATATATTTT.

The genes are TRBV9 and TRBJ2-3; TRBD2 matches at 11 bases. V dropped 0 bases and J dropped 0; count of bases not matched to a gene: 3. The CDR3 has 17 amino acids. Germline lookup yields CDR1 SGDLS and CDR2 YYNGEE. The CDR3 DNA reads TGTGCCAGCAGCGTAGGACTAGCGGGGTCTAGCACAGATACGCAGTATTTT. This translates into CASSVGLAGSSTDTQYF.

V is TRBV6-5 and J is TRBJ1-3; D uncertain. Trimming pared 5 bases from V and 1 base from J, leaving 12 bases between. CDR1 and CDR2 (germline): MNHEY, SVGAGI. The CDR3 length is 15 residues. CDR3 nucleotides: TGTGCCAGCAGTCCACCCGCCGGGTCTGGAAACACCATATATTTT. It yields the protein CASSPPAGSGNTIYF.

The chain has TRBV6-2 or TRBV6-3 and TRBJ1-1, with D perhaps TRBD1 (6 bases). CDR1 MNHEY and CDR2 SVGEGT come from the germline V gene. The CDR3 runs to 12 residues. Trimming left V 2 bases short and J 11 bases short, with 12 bases between. For the CDR3, the DNA is TGTGCCAGCAGTTACCTGGGGGCAGGTGCTTTCTTT. Translation: CASSYLGAGAFF.

This clone was detected a few times. The chain joins TRBV6-4 to TRBJ2-1; 13 nucleotides line up with TRBD2. J lost 7 bases, V lost 2 bases, and 2 bases had no gene match. The CDR3 has 15 amino acids. From germline, CDR1 is MRHNA and CDR2 SNTAGT. For the CDR3, the DNA is TGTGCCAGCAGTGACACTAGCGGGGGGGCGAATGAGCAGTTCTTC. This gives the protein CASSDTSGGANEQFF.

The chain joins TRBV7-2 to TRBJ2-1; the match to TRBD1 covers 7 bases. V lost 1 base, J lost 2 bases, and 5 bases stayed unmatched. This CDR3 has 16 amino acids. The germline CDR1 and CDR2 sequences are SGHTA and FQGNSA. The CDR3 DNA reads TGTGCCAGCAGCTTAGACTCGACAGGGCCCTACAATGAGCAGTTCTTC. It encodes CASSLDSTGPYNEQFF. Full variable domain (outside the CDR3, taken from reference TRBV7-2 and TRBJ2-1): GAGVSQSPSNKVTEKGKDVELRCDPISGHTALYWYRQSLGQGLEFLIYFQGNSAPDKSGLPSDRFSAERTGGSVSTLTIQRTQQEDSAVYLCASSLDSTGPYNEQFFGPGTRLTVL.

The CDR3 sequence: CASSFRMSRSHNEKLFF. DNA for the CDR3: TGTGCCAGCAGCTTTCGTATGAGCAGGAGCCATAATGAAAAACTGTTTTTT. The V gene is TRBV5-4, the J gene TRBJ1-4, with D uncertain. V was trimmed by 2 bases and J by 4 bases, leaving 18 bases between them. CDR3 length equals 17 residues. From germline, CDR1 is SGHNT and CDR2 YYREEE (reference sequence).

This clone was seen more than once but under ten times. The chain carries TRBV20-1 and TRBJ1-2; D not certain. This CDR3 spans 11 amino acids. Per the germline V gene, CDR1 is DFQATT and CDR2 is SNEGSKA (reference sequence). Trimming cost V 1 base and J 6 bases, with 6 bases left between them. In DNA form, the CDR3 reads TGCAGTGCTAGAGTTTATAATGGCTACACCTTC. Translated: CSARVYNGYTF.

The CDR3 coding sequence is TGTGCCAGCACCCCAGGGGGTACTCGTGGCTACACCTTC. Encoded protein: CASTPGGTRGYTF. This sequence joins TRBV6-5 and TRBJ1-2; 7 positions agree with TRBD1. CDR1 and CDR2 (germline): MNHEY, SVGAGI. Trimming removed 7 bases from V and 7 bases from J; junction bases left unmatched: 9. The CDR3 is 13 residues long.

The rearrangement links TRBV5-1 to TRBJ2-2; perhaps TRBD2 as D (6 bases). V lost 0 bases, J lost 1 base, and 13 bases lay in between. Looked up from germline, CDR1 is SGHRS and CDR2 is YFSETQ. The CDR3 spans 17 residues. The CDR3 DNA reads as TGCGCCAGCAGCTTGGCCCCGGGACTCCAGAACACCGGGGAGCTGTTTTTT. Its protein is CASSLAPGLQNTGELFF.

This clone was seen a handful of times. This chain links TRBV14 with TRBJ2-2; D is perhaps TRBD2 (6 bases). This CDR3 has 16 residues. Germline V CDR1 and CDR2: SGHDN, FVKESK. V was pared by 1 base and J by 6 bases, with 15 bases between. The CDR3 DNA reads TGTGCCAGCAGCCAAGCCACGCGGGGATCCGCCGGGGAGCTGTTTTTT. Residues: CASSQATRGSAGELFF. The entire variable domain, with the rest obtained from reference TRBV14 and TRBJ2-2, is as follows: EAGVTQFPSHSVIEKGQTVTLRCDPISGHDNLYWYRRVMGKEIKFLLHFVKESKQDESGMPNNRFLAERTGGTYSTLKVQPAELEDSGVYFCASSQATRGSAGELFFGEGSRLTVL.

The rearrangement joins TRBV6-4 to TRBJ1-6; D ambiguous. Germline V CDR1 and CDR2: MRHNA, SNTAGT. V was pared by 2 bases and J by 7 bases, with 6 bases between. The CDR3 consists of 13 residues. The CDR3 DNA follows: TGTGCCAGCAGTGACGTCGAAAATTCACCCCTCCACTTT. Translated: CASSDVENSPLHF.

The CDR3 spells CASSVAGSTGVETQYF. CDR3 DNA sequence: TGTGCCAGCAGCGTAGCGGGCTCGACAGGGGTGGAGACCCAGTACTTC. The V call is TRBV9, the J call TRBJ2-5, with 8 positions matching TRBD1. The V segment lost 0 bases and the J segment 5 bases; nucleotides outside the gene matches: 9. The CDR3 spans 16 residues. The germline gives CDR1 SGDLS, CDR2 YYNGEE. The full variable domain, with the rest looked up from reference TRBV9 and TRBJ2-5, is DSGVTQTPKHLITATGQRVTLRCSPRSGDLSVYWYQQSLDQGLQFLIQYYNGEERAKGNILERFSAQQFPDLHSELNLSSLELGDSALYFCASSVAGSTGVETQYFGPGTRLLVL.

J is TRBJ2-1 and V is TRBV10-3, with 9 bases lining up with TRBD1. V dropped 3 bases and J dropped 2; count of bases not matched to a gene: 11. The CDR3 is 18 amino acids. In germline, CDR1 is ENHRY, CDR2 SYGVKD. Here the CDR3 reads CAISELPPGQGTYNEQFF. CDR3 in DNA: TGTGCCATCAGTGAATTACCGCCGGGACAGGGTACCTACAATGAGCAGTTCTTC.

This chain joins TRBV29-1 and TRBJ1-1; D is undetermined. V was clipped by 4 bases and J by 1 base, with 10 bases between them. Germline V gives CDR1 SQVTM, CDR2 ANQGSEA. CDR3 size: 13 residues. CDR3 DNA sequence: TGCAGCGTTGGAGAGCAGCCGAACACTGAAGCTTTCTTT. Protein: CSVGEQPNTEAFF.

This chain joins TRBV6-5 and TRBJ1-1; 7 bases agree with TRBD1. The length of the CDR3 is 14 residues. CDR1 MNHEY and CDR2 SVGAGI come from the germline V gene. V shed 5 bases, J shed 4 bases, and the junction held 7 bases outside the gene matches. The CDR3 spells CASSIRQGGTEAFF. DNA for the CDR3: TGTGCCAGCAGTATCAGACAGGGTGGCACTGAAGCTTTCTTT.